The 3 T cell receptor beta chains listed next were all sequenced from one sample in a study of cytomegalovirus exposure and HLA in healthy donors. Clones were sequenced by immunoSEQ multiplex PCR, and TCRdb holds only the in-frame ones, with some missing. The sample holds 120,000 to 150,000 clones, 70% to 90% seen once. The sequenced sample was PBMCs. The receptors were sampled from a woman aged 18-35 years in good health and CMV-seropositive.

The chain employs TRBV27 and TRBJ2-7; 9 bases line up with TRBD1. The CDR3 sequence is 17 residues long. Germline values: CDR1 MNHEY, CDR2 SMNVEV (reference sequence). Losses at the gene ends were 2 bases for V and 2 bases for J; bases not matched to a gene: 10. CDR3 nucleotides: TGTGCCAGCAGTTTAAATCTTCCGGGACAGGGCCCCTACGAGCAGTACTTC. Translation: CASSLNLPGQGPYEQYF.

This chain links TRBV11-2 with TRBJ2-1; TRBD2 matches at 10 bases. From germline, CDR1 is SGHAT and CDR2 FQNNGV. The trim removed 2 bases at V and 0 bases at J, leaving 7 bases unmatched. The CDR3 spans 18 residues. The CDR3 coding sequence is TGTGCCAGCAGCTTATCCCTAGGACTAGCGGCCTCCTACAATGAGCAGTTCTTC. Its protein is CASSLSLGLAASYNEQFF.

The chain joins TRBV1 to TRBJ2-2; the D call TRBD2 from the table was never checked on the DNA. TRBV1 is a pseudogene segment. The CDR3 sequence is 17 residues long. CDR3 in amino acids: CTSSSPEGGPGTGELFF. The CDR3 DNA reads as TGCACCAGCAGCTCTCCAGAGGGAGGGCCGGGCACCGGGGAGCTGTTTTTT.